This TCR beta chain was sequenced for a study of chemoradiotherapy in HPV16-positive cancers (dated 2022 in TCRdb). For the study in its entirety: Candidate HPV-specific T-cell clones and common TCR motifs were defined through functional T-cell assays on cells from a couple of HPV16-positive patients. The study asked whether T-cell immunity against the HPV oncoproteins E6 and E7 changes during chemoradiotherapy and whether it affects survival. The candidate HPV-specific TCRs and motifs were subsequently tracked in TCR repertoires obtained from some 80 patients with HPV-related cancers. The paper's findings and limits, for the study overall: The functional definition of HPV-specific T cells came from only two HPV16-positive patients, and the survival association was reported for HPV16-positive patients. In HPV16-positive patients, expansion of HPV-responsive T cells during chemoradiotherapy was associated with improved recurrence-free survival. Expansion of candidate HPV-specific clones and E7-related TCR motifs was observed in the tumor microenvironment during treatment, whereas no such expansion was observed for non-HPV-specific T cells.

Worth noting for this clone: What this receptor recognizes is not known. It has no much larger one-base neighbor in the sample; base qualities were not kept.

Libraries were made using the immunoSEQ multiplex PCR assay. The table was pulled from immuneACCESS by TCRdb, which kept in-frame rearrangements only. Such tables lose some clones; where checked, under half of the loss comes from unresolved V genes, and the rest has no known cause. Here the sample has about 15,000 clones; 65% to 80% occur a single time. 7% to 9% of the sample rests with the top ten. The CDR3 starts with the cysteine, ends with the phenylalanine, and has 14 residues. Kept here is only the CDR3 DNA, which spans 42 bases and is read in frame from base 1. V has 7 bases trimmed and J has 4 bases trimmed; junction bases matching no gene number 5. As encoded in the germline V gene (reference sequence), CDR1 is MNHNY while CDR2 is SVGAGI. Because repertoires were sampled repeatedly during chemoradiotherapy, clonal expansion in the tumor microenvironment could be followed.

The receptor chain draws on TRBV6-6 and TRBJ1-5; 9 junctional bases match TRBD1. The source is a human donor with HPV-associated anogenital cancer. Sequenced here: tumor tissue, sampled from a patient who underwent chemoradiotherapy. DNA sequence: TGTGCCAGCAACCAAGACAGGGGGAATCAGCCCCAGCATTTT. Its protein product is CASNQDRGNQPQHF.